This note documents a single T cell receptor (beta chain) sequence. The antigen it binds to is not known. Within one base of it there is no much larger clone, and no base qualities were kept. Donors were around 37 systemically healthy Caucasian individuals from Russia aged roughly 6 to 90 years. Each donor gave roughly 9 milliliters of peripheral blood, drawn into EDTA-treated Vacutainer tubes. PBMCs were isolated by Ficoll-Paque density-gradient centrifugation, with at least 6.5 million obtained per sample. Total RNA, at least 5.5 micrograms per sample, was extracted from PBMCs with Trizol reagent. For every donor, an aliquot of PBMCs went through flow cytometry to measure the percentages of naive CD45RAhigh/CD27high T cells. The sample is drawn from a study of blood T cells in healthy people across ages (dated by TCRdb to between 2015 and 2016). General notes on the study: In model experiments, roughly one uniquely barcoded TCR beta cDNA molecule per two T cells was captured by template switching. The donors were divided into four age groups: young (average around 15 years), middle-aged (about 40), aged (62) and long-lived (about 90). For two donors (one aged 18 to 30 and one aged 80 or older), the study analyzed two additional independent replicas of 1 million unique cDNA reads from the same blood draw. Using deep sequencing normalized with unique cDNA molecular identifiers, the study measured how TCR beta repertoire diversity changes with age.

CDR1 and CDR2 were assigned from the germline V gene as MDHEN and SYDVKM. The CDR3, cysteine through phenylalanine, is 15 amino acids long. CDR3 DNA only is kept here, 45 bases in frame from base 1. Trimming costs V 5 bases and J 4 bases, and their ends lie 14 bases apart. On the study overall, not on this receptor specifically: Total diversity estimates from one million sequenced T cells were considered lower bounds and underestimates. Because profiling used bulk unsorted PBMCs, naive and antigen-experienced compartments could not be compared conclusively. Observed TCR beta diversity per million T cells fell roughly linearly with age, and a significant reduction was already apparent by age roughly 40. Compared with the aged group, more naive CD4+ T cells, fewer expanded clones and increased TCR diversity were shown by the long-lived group, suggesting age selection. A strong correlation was found between observed TCR beta diversity and the percentage of naive T cells measured by flow cytometry. The CMV infection status of donors was not known, potentially confounding age-related changes in expanded clonotypes.

Library preparation employed 5' RACE. Sequencing was performed on an Illumina HiSeq 2500. A second roughly 7 to 11 cycle PCR used a sample-barcoded 5' primer and a J-beta primer mix. A template-switch 5' adaptor carrying 12 random nucleotides introduced a unique molecular identifier onto each TCR beta cDNA molecule. At least 2.5 million CDR3-containing paired-end reads were obtained from each sample. First-strand cDNA was synthesized from all RNA with the Mint cDNA synthesis kit, primed by a TRBC-specific oligonucleotide. Following uracil-DNA glycosylase treatment, a first 18-cycle PCR with universal primers M1SS and BC2_uni_R was performed on all cDNA. In the original analysis: Normalization of each sample was performed by random selection of 1 million high-quality reads, each carrying a distinct molecular identifier. Instead of being binned into consensus sequences, reads with shared molecular identifiers were discarded. MiTCR, with a Q25 quality threshold and the strictest error-elimination algorithm, was used for CDR3 identification, clonotype clustering and error correction. Lower-bound total TCR beta diversity was estimated with a nonparametric unseen species model using Euler transformation. The public reads were run again by TCRdb, first through fastp at Q25 and then through MiXCR, and only productive beta chains were kept. Identical CDR3 proteins give one entry, which carries the most common genes and DNA. TCRdb's processing, not the authors' own work, is the source of the V and J calls. The sample table contains about 800,000 distinct CDR3 sequences; only one count was recorded for around 25% of them. Together, the top ten hold approximately 4% of the sample.

These sequences were also reported in another study, on T cells of mothers and their children. As that second study puts it: Donors were nine systemically healthy Caucasian individuals: three mothers and their six children. cDNA synthesis consumed the entire amount of extracted RNA, loaded at around 1.4 ug RNA in each 15 ul reaction. In the second PCR, the M1S primer introduced both the sample barcodes and 2-4 random nucleotides. Each mother yielded over 8.5 million TCR beta CDR3 reads and each child 3 million to 3.5 million reads. In both related and unrelated pairs, thymic selection shapes the output of TCR recombination in a similar way, with inherited differences having only a minor effect. Related mother-child pairs always showed normalized repertoire overlap that was slightly higher than in unrelated mother-child pairs, though the difference was never significant. No persistent microchimeric T cell clones were found, with a detection sensitivity of 75 to 100 clones per million clonotypes. To look for features that set related mother-child pairs apart from unrelated individuals, the researchers ran deep NGS to compare the TCR beta repertoires of mothers and children. Mothers averaged about 40 +/- 4 years of age and children averaged roughly 11 +/- 4 years. After adapter ligation was performed with NEBNext reagents, the libraries were sequenced on an Illumina HiSeq 2000 with 100+100 nt paired-end reads. To prevent cross-contamination, the mother and child libraries were prepared a month apart and were sequenced in separate runs. Each donor had between about 450,000 and 2,100,000 distinct TCR beta clonotypes identified. Naive TCR beta clonotypes were estimated from low-frequency clonotypes matched to each donor's FACS-determined naive share, without sorting.

The clonotype was recovered from a boy younger than 18 in good health. This receptor chain uses TRBV28 and TRBJ1-4, and perhaps TRBD1 as D gene, on 5 matching bases. The sample consisted of blood. CDR3 protein: CASSPDRPDNEKLFF. Read as DNA, the sequence is TGTGCCAGCAGTCCTGACAGACCCGATAATGAAAAACTGTTTTTT.